Listed here is a single T cell receptor beta chain. No cognate antigen has been identified for it. No clone much larger than this one lies a single base away; base qualities are absent. The sample comes from a study of T cell repertoires in cytomegalovirus infection (dated by TCRdb to about 2019). Broadly, across the study: Recently identified HLA-C-restricted CMV epitopes, whose presentation resists viral immunomodulation, were targeted by peptide stimulations together with well-studied HLA-B-restricted epitopes. The HLA type of each donor mattered for the analysis, because public TCR beta signatures pointed to carriage of CMV infection along with the matching HLA type. Results and caveats for the whole study, not just this receptor: The ex vivo response was dominated by HLA-C-restricted CMV-specific TCR beta clonotypes, which also provided the single most frequent clonotype in two of eight donors. In both this cohort and an independent cohort of more than 350 donors, the cumulative frequency of public TCR beta family members distinguished carriers of CMV infection plus the relevant HLA type.

The CDR3 covers 16 residues, taking in both the cysteine and the phenylalanine. The entry retains the CDR3 DNA only, 48 bases that are in frame from base 1. V sheds 0 bases and J sheds 7 bases, leaving 15 bases between their ends. CDR1 and CDR2 (SGHNT, YENEEA) derive from the germline V gene. In the paper's terms, the treatment or condition label means: in vitro stimulation with specific CMV peptide epitopes to enrich CMV-specific T cells. TCRdb names Illumina HiSeq 1500 as the instrument used. Using fastp at Q25 and MiXCR, TCRdb reprocessed the public reads and kept productive beta chains. Each entry is one CDR3 protein sequence, shown with its most common DNA and genes. The sample includes more than 250,000 distinct CDR3 sequences, with roughly 25% observed a single time. The ten largest clones take up 13% of the sample.

The sequence was collected from a human donor in good health (CMV status not recorded). Some clones in this sample may be carry-over from other donors' samples. Material: cultured PBMCs, obtained from culture after CMV antigen stimulation. This chain is built from TRBV11-3 and TRBJ2-2; the D gene is perhaps TRBD2, from 5 matching bases. The CDR3 amino acid sequence is: CASSLDRIGMGGELFF. The DNA is TGTGCCAGCAGCTTAGATCGGATCGGGATGGGCGGGGAGCTGTTTTTT.